The clone carrying this T cell receptor beta chain was counted between two and nine times. The sample is drawn from a study of beta chain features in type 1 diabetes. Sequencing targeted expressed TCRB transcripts, as all isolated RNA had been reverse transcribed. Repertoires were generated with immunoSEQ multiplex PCR, while TCRdb's copy carries only in-frame clones and drops some. This sample carries just over 150,000 clones, around 10% of them seen once, and the ten largest clones take around 2%. The CDR3 contains 12 residues. The germline V and J ends were trimmed by 4 bases and 5 bases, with 11 bases remaining between them. CDR1 and CDR2 (germline): GTSNPN, SVGIG (reference sequence).

Sequenced sample: central memory CD4+ T cells from blood. The chain joins TRBV30 to TRBJ1-1, with no clear D. The clonotype was recovered from a man aged 18 to 30 in good health. The CDR3 DNA reads as TGTGCCTGGACAAGGGCGTGGACTGAAGCTTTCTTT. Translated, it gives CAWTRAWTEAFF.